This is a list of T cell receptor beta chains from one sample in a study of cytomegalovirus exposure and HLA in healthy donors. TCRdb keeps only in-frame clones here, not all; method: immunoSEQ multiplex PCR. Among around 100,000 clones listed, 78% were seen once. Material for sequencing was PBMCs. The source is a male donor in good health and CMV-seropositive. Both conserved end residues are part of each CDR3. The D gene is left open where the match is weak. Size is stated for part of the rows, as once, few or many counts, or as a class when the clone is expanded.

TRBJ2-7,NA,TRBV10-1,NA,TGCGCCAGCAGTGAAACAGGGCCCTACGAGCAGTACTTC,CASSETGPYEQYF
TRBJ1-6,NA,TRBV6-1,NA,TGTGCCAGCAGTGAAGTCGGCAGGGATAATTCACCCCTCCACTTT,CASSEVGRDNSPLHF
TRBJ2-3,NA,TRBV15,NA,TGTGCCACCAGCAGAGAATCTGCGGCTTACTACACAGATACGCAGTATTTT,CATSRESAAYYTDTQYF
TRBJ2-7,NA,TRBV14,NA,TGTGCCAGCAGCCGACACCGGACAGCGCAGTACTTC,CASSRHRTAQYF
TRBJ2-7,NA,TRBV9,NA,TGTGCCAGCAGCGTAGGGGGGGGCTTTTACGAGCAGTACTTC,CASSVGGGFYEQYF
TRBJ1-4,NA,TRBV7-2,TRBD1,TGTGCCAGCAGCGGCGGACAGGTGATAAAAGAAAAACTGTTTTTT,CASSGGQVIKEKLFF
TRBJ2-1,NA,TRBV4-2,TRBD2,TGTGCCAGCAGCCAAGATGGCCGTACGGGGGGATATAATGAGCAGTTCTTC,CASSQDGRTGGYNEQFF
TRBJ2-5,once,TRBV5-8,TRBD2,TGTGCCAGCAGCAGGACTAGCGGCCGACAAGAGACCCAGTACTTC,CASSRTSGRQETQYF
TRBJ1-5,NA,TRBV30,TRBD1,TGTGCCTGGAGTGTAGGGTTGGCACAGGGGGGATATTATAGCAATCAGCCCCAGCATTTT,CAWSVGLAQGGYYSNQPQHF
TRBJ2-1,once,TRBV5-4,TRBD1,TGTGCCAGCAGCCGTTCTACAGGGGTCCAGTCCTACAATGAGCAGTTCTTC,CASSRSTGVQSYNEQFF
TRBJ1-2,NA,TRBV19,NA,TGTGCCAGTAGTTCCGCGGGGGGGAACTATGGCTACACCTTC,CASSSAGGNYGYTF
TRBJ2-1,NA,TRBV18,TRBD2,TGTGCCAGCTCACCAGGACCGGGACTAGCTAGTGAGCAGTTCTTC,CASSPGPGLASEQFF
TRBJ1-1,NA,TRBV30,NA,TGTGCCTGGAGTTTTGGGCAGAACACTGAAGCTTTCTTT,CAWSFGQNTEAFF
TRBJ2-2,NA,TRBV7-2,NA,TGTGCCAGCAGCTTCTCCACCGGGGAGCTGTTTTTT,CASSFSTGELFF
TRBJ2-2,NA,TRBV5-8,NA,TGTGCCAGCAGCTTCTGGAACACCGGGGAGCTGTTTTTT,CASSFWNTGELFF
TRBJ1-2,NA,TRBV2,TRBD1,TGTGCCAGCAGTGACGAGGACAGGACGGGAGGCTACACCTTC,CASSDEDRTGGYTF
TRBJ2-1,NA,TRBV27,TRBD2,TGTGCCAGCAGTTTAGTAGCGGGAGGGCAAGGGGAGCAGTTCTTC,CASSLVAGGQGEQFF
TRBJ2-7,NA,TRBV19,TRBD2,TGTGCCAGTAAACAACGGCCAGGGAGGGACGAGCAGTACTTC,CASKQRPGRDEQYF
TRBJ2-7,NA,TRBV7-8,TRBD2,TGTGCCAGCAGCCTCTTGGGAGGGATCGCCTACGAGCAGTACTTC,CASSLLGGIAYEQYF
TRBJ1-4,few,TRBV28,NA,TGTGCCAGCAGCCCCGGGGGGGACTTTAATGAAAAACTGTTTTTT,CASSPGGDFNEKLFF
TRBJ1-2,NA,TRBV19,TRBD1,TGTGCCAGTAGTATTCCACAGGGGGCCGGCACCTTC,CASSIPQGAGTF
TRBJ2-7,NA,TRBV4-2,NA,TGTGCCAGCAGCCAAGAGAGGCCGAGCTCCTACGAGCAGTACTTC,CASSQERPSSYEQYF
TRBJ1-1,NA,TRBV9,NA,TGTGCCAGCAGCCCCATTCTGGCGGATAAAGCTTTCTTT,CASSPILADKAFF
TRBJ2-7,few,TRBV6-5,NA,TGTGCCAGCAGTCCGAGGGGGGGAAGGTACGAGCAGTACTTC,CASSPRGGRYEQYF
TRBJ2-2,NA,TRBV6-4,TRBD2,TGTGCCAGCAGACCTAGCGGACACACCGGGGAGCTGTTTTTT,CASRPSGHTGELFF
TRBJ2-2,NA,TRBV28,NA,TGTGCCAGCAGCTACTACGGGACACCGAACACCGGGGAGCTGTTTTTT,CASSYYGTPNTGELFF
TRBJ1-2,NA,TRBV18,TRBD1,TGTGCCAGCTCACCACCCGGGACAGACTATGGCTACACCTTC,CASSPPGTDYGYTF
TRBJ1-6,few,TRBV12-5,TRBD1,TGTGCTAGTGCCGAACAGGGGGCCAGTTCACCCCTCCACTTT,CASAEQGASSPLHF
TRBJ2-1,NA,TRBV9,TRBD2,TGTGCCAGCAGCGTAGGTAGCGGGGGGTCAAATGAGCAGTTCTTC,CASSVGSGGSNEQFF
TRBJ2-7,NA,TRBV4-1,NA,TGCGCCAGCAGCCAAGACCCCGGGGTTTACGAGCAGTACTTC,CASSQDPGVYEQYF
TRBJ1-5,few,TRBV7-2,NA,TGTGCCAGCAGCTCCCCCGGGGGAGGGAATCAGCCCCAGCATTTT,CASSSPGGGNQPQHF
TRBJ2-2,NA,TRBV4-1,TRBD1,TGCGCCAGCAGCGCCCGGACAGGGGACGGGGAGCTGTTTTTT,CASSARTGDGELFF
TRBJ1-5,NA,TRBV5-6,NA,TGTGCCAGCAGCTTGGCCGGCGGAAGCAATCAGCCCCAGCATTTT,CASSLAGGSNQPQHF
TRBJ2-5,NA,TRBV2,NA,TGTGCCAGCAGTGACTGGGGGGAGAGAGAGACCCAGTACTTC,CASSDWGERETQYF
TRBJ2-6,NA,TRBV4-2,TRBD1,TGTGCCAGCAGCTCCCCGCTGCAGGGGGCCCGCTCTGGGGCCAACGTCCTGACTTTC,CASSSPLQGARSGANVLTF
TRBJ2-3,NA,TRBV28,NA,TGTGCCAGCAGTCTGACACCCCCCACAGATACGCAGTATTTT,CASSLTPPTDTQYF
TRBJ1-4,NA,TRBV6-6,TRBD1,TGTGCCAGCAAGCTTGGGACAGCGGAAAAACTGTTTTTT,CASKLGTAEKLFF
TRBJ1-5,NA,TRBV27,NA,TGTGCCAGCCAATATCGACAGGGCAATCAGCCCCAGCATTTT,CASQYRQGNQPQHF
TRBJ2-7,NA,TRBV7-9,NA,TGTGCCAGCAGCTCCTTCGAGACAAGCGGAGAGCAGTACTTC,CASSSFETSGEQYF
TRBJ1-4,NA,TRBV28,TRBD1,TGTGCCAGCAGTTTAAGACAGGGGGTCCATGAAAAACTGTTTTTT,CASSLRQGVHEKLFF
TRBJ2-2,NA,TRBV11-3,TRBD1,TGTGCCAGCAGCTTAGGCAGGGGGCAGAACACCGGGGAGCTGTTTTTT,CASSLGRGQNTGELFF
TRBJ1-6,few,TRBV5-6,NA,TGTGCCAGCAGCAACCTCGCGACAGCGAGCTCCTATAATTCACCCCTCCACTTT,CASSNLATASSYNSPLHF
TRBJ1-1,NA,TRBV9,TRBD1,TGTGCCAGCAGGGAAGGGACAGCGATGAACACTGAAGCTTTCTTT,CASREGTAMNTEAFF
TRBJ2-1,NA,TRBV20-1,NA,TGCAGTGCTAGAGATACTCCTTGGCAGTTCTTC,CSARDTPWQFF
TRBJ2-7,NA,TRBV30,NA,TGTGCCTGGAGTGGGGGGGTGCTGACGGGAGCGTATTATTCCTACGAGCAGTACTTC,CAWSGGVLTGAYYSYEQYF
TRBJ2-7,NA,TRBV28,NA,TGTGCCAGCAGTTTATACCCGCGGGCAGCAGCCTACGAGCAGTACTTC,CASSLYPRAAAYEQYF
TRBJ2-1,NA,TRBV7-9,NA,TGTGCCAGCAGCGGCTGGGGGGATGAGCAGTTCTTC,CASSGWGDEQFF
TRBJ2-7,NA,TRBV11-2,NA,TGTGCCAGCAGCTTACTCAGGGGTGGGGACGAGCAGTACTTC,CASSLLRGGDEQYF